This T cell receptor beta chain was documented in a study of T cell repertoires and HLA-DP antigens (dated by TCRdb to 2017 to 2018). General notes on the study: Using HeLa cells transduced to present allogeneic HLA-DP, the study set up an in vitro model of CD4+ T cell alloreactivity. The two alloantigens modelled structurally similar versus dissimilar alloantigens, differing from self at one and ten peptide-binding groove amino acids, respectively. Of the three donors, two were male and one was female, and their ages ranged from the 18-to-29 age band up to the 60-to-69 age band. The average DNA input was roughly 0.2 ug for sorted CD137+CD4+ samples versus 900 to 1,500 ng for pre-culture CD4+ samples. The paper's findings and limits, for the study overall: The study was limited by having only a few donors, by relying on a non-physiological HeLa antigen-presenting system, and by using total CD4+ responder cells. Similar clonality (around 0.4) was observed for sorted CD137+ cells against both alloantigens, and this clonality was much higher than that observed in pre-culture samples (approximately 0.043). Separate analysis of naive and memory CD4+ repertoires was not performed. Clones undetected before culture had an average cumulative frequency of roughly 35% against one allele versus around 50% against the other.

The junction carries 15 bases between V and J, which are trimmed by 0 bases and 12 bases respectively. Reading the germline V gene gives CDR1 LGHNA and CDR2 YSLEER. The CDR3 measures 14 amino acids from cysteine to phenylalanine. The kept DNA is CDR3 alone, 42 bases in frame from the first base. A word on this clone: No antigen is known for it. No per-base quality is available; no much larger clone lies one base away.

The immunoSEQ multiplex PCR, with forward primers for 54 TRBV segments and reverse primers for 13 TRBJ segments, was used to amplify TCRB CDR3 regions. Deep resolution, with a target of approximately 200,000 T cell genomes, was applied to the sequencing of pre-culture CD4+ samples. Amplicons were sequenced on an Illumina HiSeq System, producing 87 bp reads covering the CDR3. The original pipeline was this. PCR and sequencing errors in the reads were corrected, and CDR3 regions were defined by aligning to IMGT reference sequences. Template and unique rearrangement counts were estimated using synthetic template pools. Clonality was calculated as 1 minus Pielou's evenness. The Daley-Smith estimator was used to estimate richness. Morisita's index was used to measure repertoire overlap. A clone counted as low-abundance if it appeared in cultured samples but went undetected in the pre-culture repertoire of the same donor. This is the immuneACCESS table as TCRdb keeps it, with only in-frame sequences that have V and J called. A part of the clones is gone; compared with another copy, unresolved V genes explain less than half, and the rest is unexplained. That table furnishes V, J and clone size, whereas the DNA furnished D and trimming. This sample holds some 110,000 clones; around 92% were observed only once. The leading ten clones occupy around 0.3% of the sample.

Untouched CD4+ T cells were isolated from Ficoll-separated PBMC by magnetic bead negative selection, reaching an average purity of about 98%. Untouched CD4+ T cells were isolated from Ficoll-separated PBMC with magnetic beads, reaching about 97.7% purity with negligible CD8+ contamination. Peripheral blood mononuclear cells came from the buffy coats of a few healthy blood donors. CMV seronegative status was shared by all three donors. Genomic DNA was extracted with the DNeasy Blood & Tissue Kit. TCRB sequencing was performed on genomic DNA from sorted CD137+CD4+ cells and pre-culture CD4+ baseline samples from each subject.

Sequencing was done on a sample of CD4+ T cells from PBMCs. This clonotype was obtained from a young woman in good health and CMV-seronegative. The V and J genes are TRBV4-3 and TRBJ2-4, with a weak D call of TRBD1 (5 bases match). Here is the DNA: TGCGCCAGCAGCCAAGATTTCATGGGGCCGAGTCAGTACTTC. This gives the protein CASSQDFMGPSQYF.